The clone carrying this T cell receptor (beta chain) came up many times. Its antigen is unidentified. This CDR3 comprises 15 residues. The junction had 16 bases not matched to a gene; V was cut back by 11 bases and J by 4 bases. The germline V gene has CDR1 SNHLY and CDR2 FYNNEI. The source of the sample is a study of regulatory T cells in long-lasting Graves disease. General study points: Persistent disease exhibited a predilection for TRBV28, TRBJ1-2 and TRBJ2-5.

Specified time point: persistent/refractory GD, antithyroid drugs over 5 years with positive TRAb. PBMCs provided the RNA from which the TCR library was made. iRepertoire HTBI primers and Arm-PCR of CDR3 regions built TCR beta libraries. In TCRdb, the multiplex PCR reads were re-called with MiXCR into one record per CDR3 protein. The repertoire holds some 420,000 distinct CDR3 sequences, with approximately 23% as singletons. Specimen: peripheral blood mononuclear cells (PBMCs), collected when the disease was refractory, from a patient treated with antithyroid drugs. This sequence originates from a female donor with Graves disease. The chain is built from TRBV2 and TRBJ2-5; 7 nucleotides agree with TRBD2. The CDR3 is CADSTARGRGETQYF. Here the CDR3 DNA reads TGTGCCGACTCAACGGCCCGAGGGAGGGGAGAGACCCAGTACTTC.